In this sample, the clone carrying this T cell receptor beta chain turned up once. The data belong to a study of CD8+ T cells in alopecia areata. Extraction and reverse transcription of RNA yielded cDNA as the sequencing template. Assay: immunoSEQ multiplex PCR; the TCRdb copy retains only in-frame clones and omits some. The sample holds 180,000 or so clones, about 63% seen once. This receptor was taken from a human donor with alopecia areata. Sequencing was performed on CD4+ T cells sorted from blood, taken at week 0.

DNA of the CDR3: TGTGCCAGCAGCTCCTCCTACGAGCAGTACTTC. Translation gives CASSSSYEQYF. The chain employs TRBV11-2 and TRBJ2-7; no firm D call. The CDR3 sequence is 11 residues long. The germline V gene encodes CDR1 SGHAT and CDR2 FQNNGV. V lost 4 bases, J lost 0 bases, and 1 base lay in between.